This T cell receptor (beta chain) was sequenced for a study of cytotoxic CD8 clonotypes in ibrutinib-treated CLL (dated by TCRdb to 2020 to 2023). Study-wide context: In this cohort, more than 14 patients were treatment-naive and roughly 10 were relapsed/refractory, while around 18 had unmutated IGHV. Responses were partial in roughly 24 patients and complete in 2; after median around 72 months follow-up, about 14 stayed in remission and some twelve progressed. Response samples were obtained after a median of around 11 months of treatment, with a range of roughly 6 to 36 months. On average, each sample had about 250,000 productive templates and more than 75,000 productive rearrangements. Longitudinal samples were available for about 30% of the 86 trial participants. Cryopreserved peripheral blood mononuclear cells were collected at three points: before therapy, at response, and at either sustained remission or disease progression.

A note on this clone: This clone's antigen is unknown. The sample holds no much larger clone one base away, and base qualities are not on file.

Roughly 2 micrograms of genomic DNA were extracted from cryopreserved PBMCs for TCR beta library preparation. Longitudinal blood samples from CLL patients receiving ibrutinib monotherapy were subjected to high-throughput TCR beta sequencing. The patients were enrolled in a single-center, open-label phase 2 trial of ibrutinib monotherapy. On a MiSeq, deep resolution sequencing aimed for a depth between 1 in 1 million and 1 in 200,000 T cells, with each clonotype covered 10x on average. The immunoSEQ hsTCRB Kit was used to generate the TCR beta libraries. As for the authors' bioinformatics: Data were analyzed with ImmunoSEQ Data Assistant and ImmunoSEQ Analyzer, with V, D and J genes assigned per IMGT definitions. Clonality, which ranges from 0 to 1, was calculated as one minus the normalized Shannon entropy of productive rearrangement frequencies. Public clonotype analysis was restricted to overrepresented clonotypes comprising at least 0.05% of each patient's repertoire. Approximately 13 age-matched healthy donor repertoires from immuneACCESS served as clonality controls. The table was pulled from immuneACCESS by TCRdb, which kept in-frame rearrangements only. Such tables lose some clones; where checked, under half of the loss comes from unresolved V genes, and the rest has no known cause. The V and J calls and the clone size are those of that table, but D and trimming were determined from the DNA. A total of about 29,000 clones appear in this sample, 62% of them only once. Together, the top ten hold 11% to 15% of the sample.

The study at large found these results: Baseline clonality was found to be higher than that of age-matched healthy donors and was strongly correlated with circulating CD8+ T-cell counts. Public clonotypes were rare and either contracted or stayed stable during treatment, and the rise in clonality at ibrutinib response reflected the expansion of private clonotypes. An increase in clonality was observed at ibrutinib response, with clonality remaining stable during sustained remission and falling back toward baseline at progression. Sampling times were not matched between patients in sustained remission and patients whose disease was progressing, and lymph node repertoires were not examined.

The CDR3 measures 15 amino acids from cysteine to phenylalanine. This entry keeps only the CDR3 DNA: 45 bases, framed from base 1. Trimming leaves V shorter by 6 bases and J shorter by 3 bases, with the junction holding 11 bases beyond the gene matches. The CDR1 and CDR2 encoded by the germline V gene (reference sequence) are MNHEY and SMNVEV. This receptor was taken from a human donor with chronic lymphocytic leukemia. The rearrangement joined TRBV27 to TRBJ2-7; 7 of the junction bases match TRBD1. Sequenced here: PBMCs, sampled before ibrutinib treatment. Here is the DNA: TGTGCCAGCAGCTGGGCAGGGGGTCCTAGCTACGAGCAGTACTTC. The encoded protein is CASSWAGGPSYEQYF.